This TCR beta chain comes out of a study of blood T cell repertoires in COVID-19. Study context: Researchers got acute and convalescent COVID-19 samples from the United States, Italy and Spain. PBMCs, B-cell-depleted T cells, or T cells were the source of the cDNA or gDNA that made up the material.

The protocol was immunoSEQ multiplex PCR, while the TCRdb copy is restricted to in-frame clones and leaves out a portion. The profile shows about 160,000 clones, about 80% of them singletons. Sequencing was performed on peripheral blood. This TCR was recovered from a man in his sixties or seventies who had recovered from COVID-19.

CDR3 bases: TGTGCCATCAGTTCACAGGGGGGGCTGGAGACCCAGTACTTC. It yields the protein CAISSQGGLETQYF. The chain uses TRBV10-3 and TRBJ2-5, with D tentatively TRBD1 (8 bases). The CDR3 runs to 14 residues. V was pared by 5 bases and J by 5 bases, with 15 bases between. From germline, CDR1 is ENHRY and CDR2 SYGVKD.